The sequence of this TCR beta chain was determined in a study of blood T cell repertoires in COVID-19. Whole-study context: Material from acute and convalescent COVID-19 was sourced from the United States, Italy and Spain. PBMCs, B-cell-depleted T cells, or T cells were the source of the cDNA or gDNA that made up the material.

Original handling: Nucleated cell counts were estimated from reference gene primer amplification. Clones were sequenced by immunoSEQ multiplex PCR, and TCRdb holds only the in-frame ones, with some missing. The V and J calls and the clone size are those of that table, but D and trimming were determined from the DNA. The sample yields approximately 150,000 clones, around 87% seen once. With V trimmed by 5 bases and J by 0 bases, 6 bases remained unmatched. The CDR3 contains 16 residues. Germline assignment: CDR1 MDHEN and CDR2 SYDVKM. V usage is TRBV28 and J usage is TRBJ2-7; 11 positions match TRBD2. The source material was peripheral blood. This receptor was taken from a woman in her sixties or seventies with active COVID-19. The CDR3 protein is CASSAFTSGGSYEQYF. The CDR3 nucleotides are TGTGCCAGCAGTGCCTTTACTAGCGGGGGCTCCTACGAGCAGTACTTC. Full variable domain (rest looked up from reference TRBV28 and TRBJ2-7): DVKVTQSSRYLVKRTGEKVFLECVQDMDHENMFWYRQDPGLGLRLIYFSYDVKMKEKGDIPEGYSVSREKKERFSLILESASTNQTSMYLCASSAFTSGGSYEQYFGPGTRLTVT.